The 16 T cell receptor beta chains below come from one sample, sequenced in a study of CD8 T cells in Susac syndrome. RNA amounts of 0.5 to 1 ug underwent reverse transcription with random hexamers. TCRdb reprocessed the immunoSEQ multiplex PCR reads via MiXCR and lists one record per CDR3 protein. This repertoire shows about 400,000 distinct CDR3 sequences, about 85% found once; its top ten account for approximately 0.11%. Sequenced sample: CD8+ T cells from PBMCs. These receptors all stem from a human donor with multiple sclerosis.

This clonotype is a singleton in its sample. V and J are TRBV4-1 and TRBJ2-5, with 9 bases aligning to TRBD1. The CDR3 has 16 amino acids. The V gene's germline CDR1 is MGHRA and CDR2 YSYEKL. The ends lost 0 bases at V and 5 bases at J; junction bases unmatched: 7. Here the CDR3 reads CASSQDLWTGVETQYF. CDR3 coding DNA: TGCGCCAGCAGCCAAGATCTGTGGACAGGGGTCGAGACCCAGTACTTC.

The chain combines TRBV6-5 with TRBJ1-5; D perhaps matches TRBD1 (6 bases). The V end was cut by 0 bases, the J end by 7 bases, with 13 bases between. The CDR3 sequence is 15 residues long. Per the germline V gene, CDR1 is MNHEY and CDR2 is SVGAGI. CDR3 loop: CASSYSFGRGQPQHF. CDR3 sequence (DNA): TGTGCCAGCAGTTACTCTTTTGGGAGGGGGCAGCCCCAGCATTTT.

The V gene is TRBV11-2, the J gene TRBJ1-1; possible D gene TRBD1, 5 bases. The CDR3 loop spans 14 amino acids. The V end was cut by 4 bases, the J end by 2 bases, with 11 bases between. Germline values: CDR1 SGHAT, CDR2 FQNNGV. The DNA of the CDR3 is TGTGCCAGCAGCTACGACAGCCCTAACACTGAAGCTTTCTTT. Translated, it gives CASSYDSPNTEAFF.

V usage is TRBV29-1 and J usage is TRBJ2-1; 8 nucleotides line up with TRBD2. Per the germline V gene, CDR1 is SQVTM and CDR2 is ANQGSEA. V lost 3 bases and J lost 0; bases outside the gene matches: 4. There are 15 residues in the CDR3. The CDR3 DNA follows: TGCAGCGTTGACAAGCGGGGGAGCTCCTACAATGAGCAGTTCTTC. This codes for CSVDKRGSSYNEQFF.

This clonotype was seen a single time. This chain connects TRBV6-6 to TRBJ2-7; D is tentatively TRBD1 or TRBD2 (5 bases each). The germline CDR1 and CDR2 sequences are MNHNY and SVGAGI (reference sequence). Trimming stripped 5 bases from V and 2 bases from J, with 13 bases between. The CDR3 is 14 amino acids. The CDR3: CASSLPGATYEQYF. CDR3 bases: TGTGCCAGCAGTCTCCCCGGGGCGACCTACGAGCAGTACTTC.

This clonotype was seen only once. This chain uses TRBV19 with TRBJ2-1; TRBD2 agrees at 10 bases. Germline-derived CDR1 and CDR2 are LNHDA and SQIVND (reference sequence). V lost 7 bases and J lost 1; bases outside the gene matches: 22. The CDR3 is 21 residues long. The CDR3 coding sequence is TGTGCCAGTAACCCTGTCAAAGCGGGCCTAGCGGGGGTTGGGTCCTACAATGAGCAGTTCTTC. It specifies CASNPVKAGLAGVGSYNEQFF. The whole variable domain, remainder taken from reference TRBV19 and TRBJ2-1, is DGGITQSPKYLFRKEGQNVTLSCEQNLNHDAMYWYRQDPGQGLRLIYYSQIVNDFQKGDIAEGYSVSREKKESFPLTVTSAQKNPTAFYLCASNPVKAGLAGVGSYNEQFFGPGTRLTVL.

The rearrangement joins TRBV4-1 to TRBJ2-2; a weak D match, TRBD2 (6 bases). The V gene's germline CDR1 is MGHRA and CDR2 YSYEKL. CDR3 length equals 18 residues. V shed 0 bases and J shed 1 base, with 15 bases lying between them. The DNA for the CDR3 is TGCGCCAGCAGCCAAGAGGCCGGGGGAGCAAGGAACACCGGGGAGCTGTTTTTT. Translation gives CASSQEAGGARNTGELFF.

V gene TRBV6-1 combines with J gene TRBJ2-1; D assignment may be TRBD1 or TRBD2 (5 bases each). The CDR3 has 16 residues. The germline V gene encodes CDR1 MNHNS and CDR2 SASEGT. The germline V and J ends were trimmed by 7 bases and 0 bases, with 16 bases remaining between them. The CDR3 DNA follows: TGTGCCAGCAATCCATTGGGGGAGAGCTCCTACAATGAGCAGTTCTTC. Its translation is CASNPLGESSYNEQFF.

The chain links TRBV27 to TRBJ1-6; D uncertain. This CDR3 has 14 residues. The ends were cut back, 6 bases at V and 7 bases at J, with 13 bases in the middle. Germline V gene data show CDR1 as MNHEY and CDR2 as SMNVEV (reference sequence). CDR3 protein: CASSGPGGNSPLHF. CDR3 sequence (DNA): TGTGCCAGCAGCGGACCGGGTGGGAATTCACCCCTCCACTTT.

The rearrangement uses TRBV27 and TRBJ2-5; maybe TRBD1 (6 bases). Trimming shortened V by 2 bases and J by 6 bases, and 22 bases separated the two germline ends. The CDR3 totals 17 residues. The germline V gene encodes CDR1 MNHEY and CDR2 SMNVEV (reference sequence). The CDR3 region is CASSLTIDRNQGKTQYF. The CDR3 DNA sequence: TGTGCCAGCAGTTTAACAATAGACAGGAACCAGGGGAAGACCCAGTACTTC.

V is TRBV4-1 and J is TRBJ2-7; 8 bases map to TRBD1. CDR1 and CDR2 from the germline V gene are MGHRA and YSYEKL. The junction had 8 bases not matched to a gene; V was cut back by 3 bases and J by 1 base. The CDR3 totals 16 residues. The CDR3, as DNA: TGCGCCAGCAGCCAGCGGACAGGGCGTCCTTCCTACGAGCAGTACTTC. As protein: CASSQRTGRPSYEQYF.

The CDR3 bases are TGCAGCGTTGAAGTCGGGGGGTACGAGCAGTTCTTC. It is translated as CSVEVGGYEQFF. V is TRBV29-1 and J is TRBJ2-1, with TRBD2 matching 7 bases. The CDR3 consists of 12 residues. V lost 1 base, J lost 10 bases, and 4 bases stayed unmatched. Germline CDR1 is SQVTM and CDR2 is ANQGSEA.

The chain carries TRBV7-9 and TRBJ2-2; 7 bases line up with TRBD2. J lost 2 bases, V lost 10 bases, and 16 bases had no gene match. Per germline, CDR1 SEHNR and CDR2 FQNEAQ (reference sequence). This CDR3 is built from 17 residues. The CDR3 DNA reads TGTGCCAACCAGCTTATTTTTTCTAGCGGAAACACCGGGGAGCTGTTTTTT. This translates into CANQLIFSSGNTGELFF.

In its sample, this clonotype was seen a few times. The chain carries TRBV27 and TRBJ2-7; 9 bases are shared with TRBD1. Per the germline V gene, CDR1 is MNHEY and CDR2 is SMNVEV (reference sequence). V was pared by 3 bases and J by 0 bases, with 3 bases of the junction left unmatched. This CDR3 contains 15 residues. The CDR3 is CASSLGQGASYEQYF. The CDR3 coding sequence is TGTGCCAGCAGTTTGGGACAGGGAGCCTCCTACGAGCAGTACTTC.

The V call is TRBV7-9, the J call TRBJ1-2; TRBD1 matches 7 bases. Germline-derived CDR1 and CDR2 are SEHNR and FQNEAQ (reference sequence). The CDR3 runs 15 residues. V lost 5 bases to trimming and J lost 1 base; unmatched junction nucleotides: 7. The CDR3 spells CASSAGTDFNYGYTF. Here the CDR3 DNA reads TGTGCCAGCAGCGCTGGGACAGATTTTAACTATGGCTACACCTTC.

The CDR3 loop reads CASSPGQGVQGYLTDTQYF. The CDR3 DNA is TGTGCCAGCAGCCCCGGGCAGGGGGTCCAAGGATATTTAACAGATACGCAGTATTTT. The chain has TRBV14 and TRBJ2-3, with 7 positions matching TRBD1. Losses at the gene ends were 4 bases for V and 3 bases for J; bases not matched to a gene: 19. Germline V gene sequence: CDR1 SGHDN, CDR2 FVKESK. The CDR3 is made up of 19 amino acids.